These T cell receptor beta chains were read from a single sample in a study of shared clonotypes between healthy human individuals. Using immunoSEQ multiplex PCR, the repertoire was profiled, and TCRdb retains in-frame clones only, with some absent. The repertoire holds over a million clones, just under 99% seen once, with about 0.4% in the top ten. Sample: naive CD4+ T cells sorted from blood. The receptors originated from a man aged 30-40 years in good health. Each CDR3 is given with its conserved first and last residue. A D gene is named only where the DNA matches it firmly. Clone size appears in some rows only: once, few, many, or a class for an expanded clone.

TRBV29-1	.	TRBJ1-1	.	TGCAGCGTTGTGAGGGACGGTGGGGGAGAATCTGAAGCTTTCTTT	CSVVRDGGGESEAFF
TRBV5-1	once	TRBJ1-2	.	TGCGCCAGCAGCCCCGGATTTGGTTCCTATGGCTACACCTTC	CASSPGFGSYGYTF
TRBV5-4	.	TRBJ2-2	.	TGTGCCAGCAGCTTCAGGTCCTTTGGCAACGGCGGGGAGCTGTTTTTT	CASSFRSFGNGGELFF
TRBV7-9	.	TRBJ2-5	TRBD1	TGTGCCAGCAGCTCCAGACAGGGGTACCAAGAGACCCAGTACTTC	CASSSRQGYQETQYF
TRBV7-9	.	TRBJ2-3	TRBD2	TGTGCCAGCAGTCCTCTAGCGGGAGGGCCTGGCACGCAGTATTTT	CASSPLAGGPGTQYF
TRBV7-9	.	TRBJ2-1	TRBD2	TGTGCCAGCAGCACCCTAGCGGGAGACAATGAGCAGTTCTTC	CASSTLAGDNEQFF
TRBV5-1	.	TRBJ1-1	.	TGCGCCAGCAGCTTGGGGTCGGGGAGGAACGACATGAACACTGAAGCTTTCTTT	CASSLGSGRNDMNTEAFF
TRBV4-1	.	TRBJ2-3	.	TGCGCCAGCAGCCGCTTAAGGCGAGTAGATACGCAGTATTTT	CASSRLRRVDTQYF
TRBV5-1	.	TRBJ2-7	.	TGCGCCAGCAGCTCCTTTAGCCAGGGTTCCGAGCAGTACTTC	CASSSFSQGSEQYF
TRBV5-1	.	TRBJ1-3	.	TGCGCCAGCAGCTTGGCCCAGGGAGTAGCTGGAAACACCATATATTTT	CASSLAQGVAGNTIYF
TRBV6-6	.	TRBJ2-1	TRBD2	TGTGCCAGCAGTTCCCGACTAGCGGGATCTGAGCAGTTCTTC	CASSSRLAGSEQFF
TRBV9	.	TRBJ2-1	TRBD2	TGTGCCAGCGGCTCTACTTCTAGCGGGTCATACAATGAGCAGTTCTTC	CASGSTSSGSYNEQFF
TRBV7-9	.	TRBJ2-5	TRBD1	TGTGCCAGCAGCTTTACAGGGGCCCCACAAGAGACCCAGTACTTC	CASSFTGAPQETQYF
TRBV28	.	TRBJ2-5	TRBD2	TGTGCCAGCAGTTCAGCGGGAGGGCCGAGAGAGACCCAGTACTTC	CASSSAGGPRETQYF
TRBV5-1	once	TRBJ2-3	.	TGCGCCAGCAGCTTGGTTCTGGGAAGGCGAGATACGCAGTATTTT	CASSLVLGRRDTQYF
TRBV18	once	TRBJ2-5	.	TGTGCCAGCTCACCCCTGGATCAAGAGACCCAGTACTTC	CASSPLDQETQYF
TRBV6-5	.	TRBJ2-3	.	TGTGCCAGCAGATTTCTCGGGGGGCGCACAGATACGCAGTATTTT	CASRFLGGRTDTQYF
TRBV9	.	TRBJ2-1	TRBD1	TGTGCCAGCAGCGTAGTTACAGGGGGTGTCTACAATGAGCAGTTCTTC	CASSVVTGGVYNEQFF
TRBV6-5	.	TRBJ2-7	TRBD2	TGTGCCAGCAGTTCGTCTAGCGGTAGGTTGGACTACGAGCAGTACTTC	CASSSSSGRLDYEQYF
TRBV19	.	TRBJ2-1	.	TGTGCCAGTAGTATGAGCGGCTCCTACAATGAGCAGTTCTTC	CASSMSGSYNEQFF
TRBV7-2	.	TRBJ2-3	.	TGTGCCAGCAGCTTAGGGTGGGATACGCAGTATTTT	CASSLGWDTQYF
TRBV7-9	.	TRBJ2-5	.	TGTGCCAGCAGCTTACCCTCAGCCCGGAAAGAGACCCAGTACTTC	CASSLPSARKETQYF